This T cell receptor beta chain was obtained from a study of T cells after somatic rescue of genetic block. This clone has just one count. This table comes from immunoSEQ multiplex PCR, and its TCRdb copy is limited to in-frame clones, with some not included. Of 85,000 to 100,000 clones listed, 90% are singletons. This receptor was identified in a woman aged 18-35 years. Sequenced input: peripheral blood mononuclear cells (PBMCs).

The DNA for the CDR3 is TGTGCCAGCAGTTGGAGTCCCTACAATGAGCAGTTCTTC. Protein product: CASSWSPYNEQFF. The gene calls are TRBV27 and TRBJ2-1, with D unclear. With 4 bases removed from V and 2 bases from J, the gap between germline ends came to 6 bases. Germline V gives CDR1 MNHEY, CDR2 SMNVEV (reference sequence). CDR3 length: 13 amino acids.